The 25 T cell receptor beta chains in this list originate from one sample, sequenced in a study of blood T cell repertoires in COVID-19. Sequencing was performed with immunoSEQ multiplex PCR; in TCRdb, only in-frame clones are kept and a portion is missing. The table records 200,000 to 250,000 clones, 75% to 90% of them present only once. Sequencing input: peripheral blood. These receptors were collected from a young woman who had recovered from COVID-19.

The V call is TRBV3-1 (or the pseudogene TRBV3-2), the J call TRBJ1-1; D remains ambiguous. Germline lookup yields CDR1 LGHDT and CDR2 YNNKEL (reference sequence). The germline V and J ends were trimmed by 0 bases and 2 bases, with 7 bases remaining between them. The CDR3 contains 14 residues. CDR3 coding DNA: TGTGCCAGCAGCCAAGATCTGCTAAACACTGAAGCTTTCTTT. As protein: CASSQDLLNTEAFF.

V is TRBV2 and J is TRBJ1-3; the match to TRBD1 covers 9 bases. The CDR3 contains 13 residues. Germline CDR1 reads SNHLY; CDR2 reads FYNNEI. The trim removed 10 bases at V and 4 bases at J, leaving 5 bases unmatched. The CDR3 DNA reads as TGTGCCACCTGGGACAGGGTAGGAAACACCATATATTTT. Its translation: CATWDRVGNTIYF. Full variable domain (missing parts from reference TRBV2 and TRBJ1-3): EPEVTQTPSHQVTQMGQEVILRCVPISNHLYFYWYRQILGQKVEFLVSFYNNEISEKSEIFDDQFSVERPDGSNFTLKIRSTKLEDSAMYFCATWDRVGNTIYFGEGSWLTVV.

The chain is built from TRBV7-6 and TRBJ1-5; 10 bases map to TRBD1. Germline lookup yields CDR1 SGHVS and CDR2 FNYEAQ. The CDR3 covers 14 residues. Losses at the gene ends were 4 bases for V and 4 bases for J; bases not matched to a gene: 1. Here the CDR3 DNA reads TGTGCCAGCAGCTCGGGACAGGGGAATCAGCCCCAGCATTTT. Translation: CASSSGQGNQPQHF.

CDR3 sequence (DNA): TGTGCCAGCAGCACCGGACTAGCGGGGGACCAAGAGACCCAGTACTTC. This encodes CASSTGLAGDQETQYF. The chain recombines TRBV13 with TRBJ2-5; 13 bases agree with TRBD2. With V trimmed by 5 bases and J by 0 bases, 3 bases remained unmatched. The CDR3 consists of 16 residues. Germline V gives CDR1 PRHDT, CDR2 FYEKMQ (reference sequence).

The rearrangement joins TRBV15 to TRBJ2-1; the match to TRBD2 covers 7 bases. The CDR3 has 17 amino acids. The ends lost 1 base at V and 0 bases at J; junction bases unmatched: 6. The germline CDR1 and CDR2 sequences are LNHNV and YYDKDF (reference sequence). As DNA, the CDR3 is TGTGCCACCAGCAGAGTCCTGGGAGGGAGCTCCTACAATGAGCAGTTCTTC. Translating gives CATSRVLGGSSYNEQFF.

The V call is TRBV9, the J call TRBJ2-1, with 14 bases aligning to TRBD2. The CDR3 contains 16 residues. V lost 2 bases, J lost 5 bases, and 3 bases stayed unmatched. The V gene's germline CDR1 is SGDLS and CDR2 YYNGEE. The CDR3 reads CASSVGLAGDNNEQFF. In DNA, the CDR3 is TGTGCCAGCAGCGTGGGACTAGCGGGGGATAACAATGAGCAGTTCTTC.

V and J are TRBV6-5 and TRBJ1-2; TRBD1 matches 9 bases. J gave up 3 bases and V 8 bases, and 7 bases lay outside the gene matches. The CDR3 is 14 residues long. Germline V gene lookup returns CDR1 MNHEY and CDR2 SVGAGI. CDR3 region: CASGRDRVDYGYTF. The CDR3 DNA follows: TGTGCCAGCGGCCGGGACAGGGTCGACTATGGCTACACCTTC.

On this clone: Other DNA sequences from this sample encode an identical CDR3 as well. The chain couples TRBV5-1 to TRBJ1-1, with D tentatively TRBD1 (5 bases). Germline V gives CDR1 SGHRS, CDR2 YFSETQ. V shed 3 bases and J shed 2 bases, with 8 bases lying between them. The CDR3 totals 13 residues. CDR3 sequence reads: CASSSQGNTEAFF. CDR3 DNA: TGCGCCAGCAGCTCGCAGGGTAACACTGAAGCTTTCTTT.

The rearrangement joins TRBV11-1 to TRBJ2-5; TRBD2 matches at 9 bases. The CDR3 runs to 16 residues. With 0 bases clipped from V and 4 bases from J, the junction kept 6 bases outside the gene matches. Germline V CDR1 and CDR2: SGHAT, FQDESV (reference sequence). The CDR3 here is CASSLAGLAGRETQYF. CDR3 bases: TGTGCCAGCAGCTTAGCGGGACTAGCCGGTCGAGAGACCCAGTACTTC.

This rearrangement joins TRBV7-3 to TRBJ2-3, with D perhaps TRBD2 (6 bases). V dropped 5 bases and J dropped 3 bases, with 9 bases sitting between them. The germline V gene has CDR1 SGHTA and CDR2 FQGTGA. The CDR3 runs 13 residues. This CDR3 reads CASSPSGTDTQYF. For the CDR3, the DNA is TGTGCCAGCAGCCCAAGCGGGACAGATACGCAGTATTTT.

The CDR3 region has the DNA TGTGCCAGCAGCATCGAAGGGGCGAGCACAGATACGCAGTATTTT. Protein sequence: CASSIEGASTDTQYF. The rearrangement uses TRBV9 and TRBJ2-3; a possible D gene is TRBD1 (5 bases). V lost 4 bases and J lost 0, with 12 bases in between. Germline values: CDR1 SGDLS, CDR2 YYNGEE. The CDR3 has 15 residues.

The genes are TRBV6-6 and TRBJ1-4; D unresolved. V shed 5 bases and J shed 3 bases, with 13 bases lying between them. Germline assignment: CDR1 MNHNY and CDR2 SVGAGI (reference sequence). This CDR3 contains 15 residues. The CDR3 DNA is TGTGCCAGCAGTCCCCCAGGAAAGGCTAATGAAAAACTGTTTTTT. Residues: CASSPPGKANEKLFF.

This clone was found once. The J gene is TRBJ2-4, the V gene TRBV7-9; TRBD1 might be the D (6 bases). CDR3 length: 17 residues. Trimming took 5 bases from V and 1 from J, leaving 18 bases between them. CDR1 and CDR2 from the germline V gene are SEHNR and FQNEAQ (reference sequence). The CDR3 here is CASSRWGQGSAKNIQYF. CDR3 nucleotides: TGTGCCAGCAGCCGCTGGGGGCAAGGGTCCGCCAAAAACATTCAGTACTTC. Supplemented by reference TRBV7-9 and TRBJ2-4, the full variable domain reads DTGVSQNPRHKITKRGQNVTFRCDPISEHNRLYWYRQTLGQGPEFLTYFQNEAQLEKSRLLSDRFSAERPKGSFSTLEIQRTEQGDSAMYLCASSRWGQGSAKNIQYFGAGTRLSVL.

The chain carries TRBV6-4 and TRBJ2-1, with D possibly being TRBD1 (5 bases). This CDR3 is built from 16 residues. Germline lookup yields CDR1 MRHNA and CDR2 SNTAGT. V shed 0 bases and J shed 0 bases, with 9 bases lying between them. The CDR3 DNA reads TGTGCCAGCAGTGACTCAAAGGACAACTCCTACAATGAGCAGTTCTTC. As protein: CASSDSKDNSYNEQFF.

The chain carries TRBV18 and TRBJ1-1, with D uncertain. Trimming took off 2 bases at V and 1 base at J, with 5 bases between the two ends. This CDR3 comprises 13 residues. CDR1 is KGHSH, CDR2 LQKENI, per germline. The CDR3 DNA is TGTGCCAGCTCACCAGGCAGGAACACTGAAGCTTTCTTT. It encodes CASSPGRNTEAFF.

The rearrangement uses TRBV2 and TRBJ2-3; TRBD2 might be the D (5 bases). The CDR3 is 16 residues long. Germline values: CDR1 SNHLY, CDR2 FYNNEI. Trimming removed 8 bases from V and 2 bases from J, with 20 bases in between. The CDR3 is CASERSHPGYTDTQYF. DNA for the CDR3: TGTGCCAGCGAAAGGAGCCACCCGGGGTACACAGATACGCAGTATTTT.

The chain is built from TRBV5-1 and TRBJ2-3, with TRBD1 matching over 7 bases. J lost 0 bases, V lost 4 bases, and 2 bases had no gene match. Germline lookup yields CDR1 SGHRS and CDR2 YFSETQ. CDR3 length: 14 residues. The CDR3 sequence is CASSQGQSTDTQYF. DNA of the CDR3: TGCGCCAGCAGCCAGGGACAGAGCACAGATACGCAGTATTTT.

The rearrangement uses TRBV3-1 (or the pseudogene TRBV3-2) and TRBJ2-7; D remains unclear. CDR1 and CDR2 (germline): LGHDT, YNNKEL (reference sequence). The CDR3 length is 12 residues. V lost 2 bases and J lost 4, with 6 bases in between. CDR3 DNA sequence: TGTGCCAGCAGCCAAAATCGGTACGAGCAGTACTTC. This sequence encodes CASSQNRYEQYF.

This clone was counted only a few times. The rearrangement joins TRBV4-2 to TRBJ1-2; the D is unclear. Germline V gene data show CDR1 as LGHNA and CDR2 as YNFKEQ. CDR3 length: 14 residues. Trimming stripped 0 bases from V and 4 bases from J, with 9 bases between. CDR3 sequence: CASSQESLRYGYTF. As DNA, the CDR3 is TGTGCCAGCAGCCAAGAGTCCCTGCGCTATGGCTACACCTTC.

For this clone: Other DNA sequences in the same sample also yield this CDR3. The chain employs TRBV5-1 and TRBJ2-2; 7 bases line up with TRBD2. J gave up 3 bases and V 4 bases, and 9 bases lay outside the gene matches. CDR3 length equals 16 residues. Per the germline V gene, CDR1 is SGHRS and CDR2 is YFSETQ. CDR3 sequence (DNA): TGCGCCAGCAGCCTGCGGACAAGCGGGGACACCGGGGAGCTGTTTTTT. Protein: CASSLRTSGDTGELFF. Looking up the rest from reference TRBV5-1 and TRBJ2-2 gives the full variable domain: KAGVTQTPRYLIKTRGQQVTLSCSPISGHRSVSWYQQTPGQGLQFLFEYFSETQRNKGNFPGRFSGRQFSNSRSEMNVSTLELGDSALYLCASSLRTSGDTGELFFGEGSRLTVL.

V usage is TRBV24-1 and J usage is TRBJ2-1; 7 nucleotides agree with TRBD1. V shed 4 bases, J shed 12 bases, and the junction held 5 bases outside the gene matches. Germline CDR1 reads KGHDR; CDR2 reads SFDVKD. The CDR3 is 12 residues long. The CDR3 DNA sequence: TGTGCCACCAGTGAAGCACAGGGGTGGCAGTTCTTC. This sequence encodes CATSEAQGWQFF.

This chain links TRBV15 with TRBJ2-1, with 10 bases lining up with TRBD2. The V gene's germline CDR1 is LNHNV and CDR2 YYDKDF (reference sequence). J gave up 0 bases and V 1 base, and 3 bases lay outside the gene matches. The CDR3 consists of 17 residues. The CDR3 protein is CATSRVSGGASYNEQFF. DNA for the CDR3: TGTGCCACCAGCAGAGTGAGCGGGGGGGCCTCCTACAATGAGCAGTTCTTC.

The J gene is TRBJ2-1, the V gene TRBV7-7, with D possibly matching TRBD1 (5 bases). Per the germline V gene, CDR1 is SSHAT and CDR2 is FNYEAQ (reference sequence). The CDR3 loop spans 15 amino acids. V was pared by 6 bases and J by 0 bases, with 12 bases between. The CDR3 bases are TGTGCCAGCAGTTTGGACATGTTCTCCTACAATGAGCAGTTCTTC. This encodes CASSLDMFSYNEQFF.

The J gene is TRBJ2-1, the V gene TRBV3-1 (or the pseudogene TRBV3-2), with D hard to call. Germline V CDR1 and CDR2: LGHDT, YNNKEL (reference sequence). Trimming cost V 4 bases and J 6 bases, with 16 bases left between them. This CDR3 comprises 15 residues. CDR3 sequence: CASSLTYEVGNEQFF. DNA of the CDR3: TGTGCCAGCAGCCTTACTTACGAGGTGGGCAATGAGCAGTTCTTC.

CDR3 sequence reads: CASSLAGPESYTF. The CDR3 DNA follows: TGTGCCAGCAGCTTGGCAGGCCCTGAAAGCTACACCTTC. The V gene is TRBV5-6, the J gene TRBJ1-2; no definite D call. Germline V gives CDR1 SGHDT, CDR2 YYEEEE. The V and J ends lost 0 bases and 9 bases respectively, with 12 bases between them. The CDR3 consists of 13 residues.